These T cell receptor beta chains were read from a single sample in a study of T cells in Graves' hyperthyroidism and ophthalmopathy. TCRdb reprocessed the multiplex PCR reads via MiXCR and lists one record per CDR3 protein. The top ten clones hold around 7.3% of a sample with about 400,000 distinct CDR3 sequences, approximately 14% of them seen once. Input material: blood. The receptors come from a woman aged 18-29 years with Graves' hyperthyroidism. The CDR3 runs from the conserved cysteine through the conserved F or W. D genes are given only for firm matches. Size is stated for part of the rows, as once, few or many counts, or as a class when the clone is expanded.

J,size,V,D,CDR3,DNA
TRBJ2-5,-,TRBV20-1,TRBD1,CSARDRGHPYF,TGCAGTGCTAGGGACAGGGGGCACCCGTACTTC
TRBJ2-3,once,TRBV4-1,-,CATTPNLGMGSDTQYF,TGCGCCACCACCCCTAACCTGGGTATGGGGTCCGATACGCAGTATTTT
TRBJ2-5,many,TRBV2,TRBD2,CASSGSGGANGETQYF,TGTGCCAGCAGTGGTAGCGGGGGGGCTAATGGGGAGACCCAGTACTTC
TRBJ2-3,few,TRBV5-1,TRBD1,CASSLGTGGGVDTQYF,TGCGCCAGCAGCTTGGGGACAGGGGGCGGAGTGGATACGCAGTATTTT
TRBJ1-1,many,TRBV10-3,-,CAISEVRVLGGATEAFF,TGTGCCATCAGTGAGGTGAGGGTATTGGGGGGTGCCACTGAAGCTTTCTTT
TRBJ2-7,many,TRBV5-1,-,CASSERDKLRGEQYF,TGCGCCAGCAGCGAACGGGACAAACTACGTGGAGAGCAGTACTTC
TRBJ2-7,many,TRBV5-6,-,CASSLVTLPYEQYF,TGTGCCAGCAGCTTGGTAACTCTCCCCTACGAGCAGTACTTC
TRBJ2-5,-,TRBV6-1,TRBD1,CASSGDRVRRNF,TGTGCCAGCAGTGGAGACAGGGTTCGGCGGAACTTC
TRBJ1-1,many,TRBV11-1,-,CASSRTLNTEAFF,TGTGCCAGCAGCCGGACGTTGAACACTGAAGCTTTCTTT
TRBJ2-1,-,TRBV6-2/TRBV6-3,-,CASSYGAGWQSLGEQFF,TGTGCCAGCAGTTATGGCGCGGGGTGGCAGTCTTTAGGCGAGCAGTTCTTC
TRBJ1-1,many,TRBV3-1,-,CASSLGRGAGEAFF,TGTGCCAGCAGCCTGGGCAGAGGGGCTGGTGAAGCTTTCTTT
TRBJ2-4,-,TRBV15,TRBD2,CATSREIAGGSKNIQYF,TGTGCCACCAGCAGAGAAATAGCGGGAGGTTCCAAAAACATTCAGTACTTC
TRBJ2-7,many,TRBV6-1,TRBD1,CASSGTGTGDDEQYF,TGTGCCAGCAGCGGTACCGGGACAGGGGACGACGAGCAGTACTTC
TRBJ2-1,few,TRBV7-3,TRBD2,CASSLSVSSGSSNEQFF,TGTGCCAGCAGCTTAAGTGTTTCCAGCGGGAGCTCTAATGAGCAGTTCTTC
TRBJ2-6,few,TRBV29-1,-,CSVVTGANVLTF,TGCAGCGTTGTAACTGGGGCCAACGTCCTGACTTTC
TRBJ2-5,many,TRBV20-1,-,CSARKWPQETQYF,TGCAGTGCTAGGAAGTGGCCGCAAGAGACCCAGTACTTC
TRBJ2-5,-,TRBV2,TRBD1,CASSAGGRETQYF,TGTGCCAGCAGTGCAGGGGGAAGAGAGACCCAGTACTTC
TRBJ1-5,many,TRBV10-3,TRBD1,CAIRGDRDNQPQHF,TGTGCCATCAGGGGGGACAGGGACAATCAGCCCCAGCATTTT
TRBJ2-1,many,TRBV7-9,TRBD2,CASSLLRERSYNEQFF,TGTGCCAGCAGCTTACTGCGGGAGAGGTCCTACAATGAGCAGTTCTTC
TRBJ1-2,few,TRBV4-1,TRBD1,CASSPRPGQGSYGYTF,TGCGCCAGCAGCCCGAGACCGGGACAGGGGTCCTATGGCTACACCTTC
TRBJ2-3,-,TRBV12-3/TRBV12-4,-,CASSFGFTDTQYF,TGTGCCAGCAGTTTTGGCTTTACAGATACGCAGTATTTT
TRBJ2-7,many,TRBV5-6,TRBD1,CASSLGQGIEQYF,TGTGCCAGCAGCCTCGGACAGGGGATTGAGCAGTACTTC
TRBJ1-5,few,TRBV4-1,-,CASSQDRTAYSNQPQHF,TGCGCCAGCAGCCAAGATCGTACAGCTTATAGCAATCAGCCCCAGCATTTT
TRBJ1-5,many,TRBV7-2,TRBD1,CATGTGSFNQPQHF,TGTGCCACCGGGACAGGGTCTTTCAATCAGCCCCAGCATTTT